These 28 T cell receptor beta chains were all obtained from the same sample, sequenced in a study of immune cell composition in non-small cell lung cancer (dated by TCRdb to about 2017). Library prep was done by the immunoSEQ multiplex PCR assay. TCRdb carries this immuneACCESS record with in-frame sequences only. Its versions omit some clonotypes, under half of them owing to an unresolved V gene in the studies checked, with the rest unexplained. This sample lists around 1,500 clones; 75% to 80% were detected once. The ten largest clonotypes hold about 9.1% of the sample. The sample was also reused in another study, on CD4 T cells in lung cancer.

Sample: lung tumor tissue. The origin of the receptors is a human donor with non-small cell lung cancer.

The V call is TRBV7-6, the J call TRBJ1-1; 7 nucleotides agree with TRBD1. The CDR3 is 14 amino acids. J lost 2 bases, V lost 5 bases, and 5 bases had no gene match. The germline V gene has CDR1 SGHVS and CDR2 FNYEAQ. DNA for the CDR3: TGTGCCAGCAGCGCCTACAGGGGAAACACTGAAGCTTTCTTT. Residues: CASSAYRGNTEAFF. Supplemented by reference TRBV7-6 and TRBJ1-1, the full variable domain reads GAGVSQSPRYKVTKRGQDVALRCDPISGHVSLYWYRQALGQGPEFLTYFNYEAQQDKSGLPNDRFSAERPEGSISTLTIQRTEQRDSAMYRCASSAYRGNTEAFFGQGTRLTVV.

The genes are TRBV7-9 and TRBJ2-2, with D uncertain. This CDR3 is built from 11 residues. The germline V and J ends were trimmed by 1 base and 10 bases, with 4 bases remaining between them. The germline gives CDR1 SEHNR, CDR2 FQNEAQ (reference sequence). This CDR3 is CASSLEQELFF. The CDR3 DNA reads TGTGCCAGCAGCTTAGAACAGGAGCTGTTTTTT.

The chain recombines TRBV19 with TRBJ2-2; D remains unclear. Looked up from germline, CDR1 is LNHDA and CDR2 is SQIVND (reference sequence). CDR3 length: 14 amino acids. The V and J ends lost 1 base and 4 bases respectively, with 7 bases between them. Written as DNA, the CDR3 is TGTGCCAGTAGTATAGTCGGCGGCACCGGGGAGCTGTTTTTT. Protein product: CASSIVGGTGELFF.

The chain links TRBV28 to TRBJ1-2, with D unresolved. Trimming shortened V by 1 base and J by 0 bases, and 6 bases separated the two germline ends. Germline lookup yields CDR1 MDHEN and CDR2 SYDVKM. The CDR3 has 14 amino acids. Here the CDR3 reads CASSLSQSNYGYTF. Written as DNA, the CDR3 is TGTGCCAGCAGTTTATCCCAGTCTAACTATGGCTACACCTTC.

This clone was seen a few times. J is TRBJ1-2 and V is TRBV11-2, with 7 bases fitting TRBD1. The CDR3 covers 15 residues. Germline loops: CDR1 SGHAT, CDR2 FQNNGV. Trimming removed 5 bases from V and 8 bases from J; junction bases left unmatched: 14. The CDR3 region has the DNA TGTGCCAGCAGCCCCGTCGGACAGGACTGGCTAGGCTACACCTTC. It codes for CASSPVGQDWLGYTF.

As regards this clone: A junction end diverges from the germline sequence, so it may reflect a read error. This chain joins TRBV30 and TRBJ2-7, with D perhaps matching TRBD1 (6 bases). CDR1 is GTSNPN, CDR2 SVGIG, per germline (reference sequence). The CDR3 length is 13 residues. CDR3 in amino acids: CAWSATKKGEPVF. CDR3 sequence (DNA): TGTGCCTGGAGTGCTACAAAAAAGGGGGAGCCGGTCTTC.

The CDR3 protein is CASSLAPGANYGYTF. CDR3 sequence (DNA): TGTGCCAGCAGCTTGGCCCCCGGAGCTAACTATGGCTACACCTTC. V gene TRBV5-4 combines with J gene TRBJ1-2; D is undetermined. There are 15 residues in the CDR3. Trimming removed 0 bases from V and 0 bases from J, with 9 bases in between. In germline, CDR1 is SGHNT, CDR2 YYREEE (reference sequence).

The chain is built from TRBV19 and TRBJ1-3; D gene ambiguous. The V end lost 5 bases, the J end lost 8 bases, and 16 bases lay between the germline ends. Germline CDR1 LNHDA, CDR2 SQIVND (reference sequence). The CDR3 is 14 residues long. The CDR3: CASSPRHPGYTIYF. The CDR3 coding sequence is TGTGCCAGTAGTCCGCGGCACCCGGGGTACACCATATATTTT.

CDR3 DNA: TGTGCCAGCAGCTTGGTACAGGGAGACACCGGGGAGCTGTTTTTT. It specifies CASSLVQGDTGELFF. This chain connects TRBV5-6 to TRBJ2-2, with D perhaps matching TRBD1 (6 bases). Germline V CDR1 and CDR2: SGHDT, YYEEEE. Trimming left V 0 bases short and J 3 bases short, with 9 bases between. This CDR3 is built from 15 residues. Drawing the rest from reference TRBV5-6 and TRBJ2-2, the complete variable domain is DAGVTQSPTHLIKTRGQQVTLRCSPKSGHDTVSWYQQALGQGPQFIFQYYEEEERQRGNFPDRFSGHQFPNYSSELNVNALLLGDSALYLCASSLVQGDTGELFFGEGSRLTVL.

This chain uses TRBV7-9 with TRBJ2-3; D perhaps matches TRBD2 (6 bases). The CDR3 is 16 amino acids. V lost 1 base and J lost 0, with 11 bases in between. Per the germline V gene, CDR1 is SEHNR and CDR2 is FQNEAQ (reference sequence). This chain's CDR3 is CASSLGTSTSTDTQYF. CDR3 nucleotide sequence: TGTGCCAGCAGCTTAGGAACTAGCACTAGCACAGATACGCAGTATTTT.

This rearrangement joins TRBV7-2 to TRBJ2-7; tentatively, D is TRBD1 (6 bases). Germline V lookup: CDR1 SGHTA, CDR2 FQGNSA. CDR3 size: 13 residues. The ends were cut back, 6 bases at V and 9 bases at J, with 18 bases in the middle. CDR3 loop: CASSYRATGGQYF. The CDR3 DNA reads as TGTGCCAGCAGTTATAGGGCGACAGGTGGGCAGTACTTC.

This clone was seen only a few times. The V and J genes are TRBV5-6 and TRBJ1-2; 8 nucleotides match TRBD1. From germline, CDR1 is SGHDT and CDR2 YYEEEE. The CDR3 covers 15 residues. Germline trimming cut 2 bases from V and 5 bases from J; bases unmatched to any gene: 8. The CDR3 is CASSFGQGIRYGYTF. The CDR3 DNA reads TGTGCCAGCAGCTTCGGACAGGGCATTAGATATGGCTACACCTTC.

The chain is built from TRBV4-1 and TRBJ2-5; 15 positions agree with TRBD2. J lost 4 bases, V lost 5 bases, and 2 bases had no gene match. CDR3 size: 15 residues. The germline gives CDR1 MGHRA, CDR2 YSYEKL. The DNA for the CDR3 is TGCGCCAGCAGCTCGGGACTAGCGGGGGGAGAGACCCAGTACTTC. Its protein is CASSSGLAGGETQYF.

The CDR3, as DNA: TGCGCCAGCAGCCCCCTAGCGGGTACTTCCACCGGGGAGCTGTTTTTT. This codes for CASSPLAGTSTGELFF. The chain carries TRBV4-1 and TRBJ2-2, with 8 nucleotides matching TRBD2. Unmatched junction bases numbered 8, after V lost 4 bases and J lost 4 bases. The CDR3 contains 16 residues. Germline loops: CDR1 MGHRA, CDR2 YSYEKL.

The gene calls are TRBV5-1 and TRBJ1-2; 7 nucleotides align to TRBD1. CDR1 is SGHRS and CDR2 is YFSETQ in the germline V gene. J gave up 0 bases and V 4 bases, and 9 bases lay outside the gene matches. CDR3 length equals 16 residues. The chain's CDR3 is CASSRGTADPNYGYTF. The CDR3 coding sequence is TGCGCCAGCAGCCGCGGGACAGCTGATCCTAACTATGGCTACACCTTC.

The genes are TRBV19 and TRBJ1-2, with 8 positions matching TRBD1. Germline V gives CDR1 LNHDA, CDR2 SQIVND (reference sequence). This CDR3 has 14 amino acids. Unmatched junction bases numbered 9, after V lost 8 bases and J lost 4 bases. The CDR3 spells CASSPGQVGYGYTF. CDR3 bases: TGTGCCAGTTCCCCGGGACAGGTGGGCTATGGCTACACCTTC. Using reference TRBV19 and TRBJ1-2 for the parts outside the CDR3, the full variable domain is DGGITQSPKYLFRKEGQNVTLSCEQNLNHDAMYWYRQDPGQGLRLIYYSQIVNDFQKGDIAEGYSVSREKKESFPLTVTSAQKNPTAFYLCASSPGQVGYGYTFGSGTRLTVV.

The rearrangement joins TRBV28 to TRBJ2-1; D gene unclear. V was trimmed by 5 bases and J by 7 bases, leaving 3 bases between them. This CDR3 has 10 residues. Germline CDR1 reads MDHEN; CDR2 reads SYDVKM. The CDR3 reads CASSLNEQFF. For the CDR3, the DNA is TGTGCCAGCAGTCTAAATGAGCAGTTCTTC.

The chain joins TRBV7-2 to TRBJ2-3; 12 nucleotides agree with TRBD1. Trimming removed 1 base from V and 4 bases from J; junction bases left unmatched: 6. This CDR3 is built from 17 residues. Germline V gene sequence: CDR1 SGHTA, CDR2 FQGNSA. The CDR3 DNA follows: TGTGCCAGCAGCTTAGGTGGGACAGGGGGCGGGTCAGATACGCAGTATTTT. This gives the protein CASSLGGTGGGSDTQYF.

The genes are TRBV10-3 and TRBJ1-6; D is possibly TRBD1 (5 bases). Germline V CDR1 and CDR2: ENHRY, SYGVKD. The CDR3 has 13 amino acids. V gave up 10 bases and J gave up 0 bases, with 7 bases separating them. CDR3 sequence reads: CATTGSYNSPLHF. The CDR3 bases are TGTGCCACTACAGGCTCCTATAATTCACCCCTCCACTTT.

This chain connects TRBV6-5 to TRBJ2-7, with D possibly TRBD2 on 6 matching bases. CDR1 and CDR2 (germline): MNHEY, SVGAGI. The germline V and J ends were trimmed by 4 bases and 6 bases, with 16 bases remaining between them. This CDR3 region has 14 residues. CDR3 region: CASSLGGADAEQYF. The CDR3 nucleotides read TGTGCCAGCAGTTTAGGAGGGGCTGACGCCGAGCAGTACTTC.

The V and J genes are TRBV5-1 and TRBJ2-5; D perhaps matches TRBD2 (7 bases). Germline lookup yields CDR1 SGHRS and CDR2 YFSETQ. Between the trimmed V and J ends, which lost 4 bases and 2 bases, there was a span of 15 bases. The CDR3 has 15 amino acids. CDR3 DNA sequence: TGCGCCAGCAGCCGGGGGGCGGGGGCGCAAGAGACCCAGTACTTC. Amino acid sequence: CASSRGAGAQETQYF.

The V gene is TRBV2, the J gene TRBJ1-5; D perhaps matches TRBD1 (6 bases). This CDR3 contains 16 residues. Trimming stripped 4 bases from V and 0 bases from J, with 13 bases between. Germline values: CDR1 SNHLY, CDR2 FYNNEI. Here the CDR3 reads CASSGHRTASNQPQHF. The CDR3 region has the DNA TGTGCCAGCAGTGGGCACCGGACAGCTAGCAATCAGCCCCAGCATTTT.

The chain combines TRBV9 with TRBJ1-2; TRBD1 is a possible D gene (6 bases). Trimming shortened V by 4 bases and J by 2 bases, and 21 bases separated the two germline ends. This CDR3 spans 17 amino acids. The germline V gene has CDR1 SGDLS and CDR2 YYNGEE. Here the CDR3 reads CASSSRGGVFQNYGYTF. The CDR3 DNA reads TGTGCCAGCAGCTCTCGAGGGGGGGTTTTTCAGAACTATGGCTACACCTTC.

The V gene is TRBV7-9, the J gene TRBJ2-3, with a weak D call TRBD2 (5 bases). V shed 4 bases and J shed 2 bases, with 22 bases lying between them. Germline assignment: CDR1 SEHNR and CDR2 FQNEAQ (reference sequence). This CDR3 comprises 18 residues. The CDR3 sequence is CASSSLGSEGDATDTQYF. CDR3 bases: TGTGCCAGCAGCTCCCTAGGGAGCGAGGGTGATGCCACAGATACGCAGTATTTT.

This chain connects TRBV7-8 to TRBJ1-5; D gene uncertain. Germline V gives CDR1 SGHVS, CDR2 FQNEAQ. V lost 5 bases and J 3 bases, leaving 20 bases between the germline ends. CDR3 length: 17 amino acids. The CDR3 region is CASSPEGLTFSNQPQHF. CDR3 DNA sequence: TGTGCCAGCAGCCCAGAGGGCCTAACATTCTCCAATCAGCCCCAGCATTTT. The variable domain in full, with the rest retrieved from reference TRBV7-8 and TRBJ1-5, is GAGVSQSPRYKVAKRGQDVALRCDPISGHVSLFWYQQALGQGPEFLTYFQNEAQLDKSGLPSDRFFAERPEGSVSTLKIQRTQQEDSAVYLCASSPEGLTFSNQPQHFGDGTRLSIL.

This chain connects TRBV7-1 to TRBJ1-1, with D hard to call. TRBV7-1 is reported as an ORF; its role is uncertain. Trimming removed 4 bases from V and 7 bases from J, with 16 bases in between. CDR3 length equals 14 residues. Here the CDR3 DNA reads TGTGCCAGCAGCTTAGCGCGTACGGGAGGTGAAGCTTTCTTT. Protein: CASSLARTGGEAFF.

This clone was observed a single time. This chain links TRBV27 with TRBJ2-7; D remains ambiguous. The CDR3 covers 14 residues. The V end lost 4 bases, the J end lost 3 bases, and 13 bases lay between the germline ends. Germline V gives CDR1 MNHEY, CDR2 SMNVEV (reference sequence). The CDR3 DNA reads TGTGCCAGCAGTTCCGGGTACTCCTACTACGAGCAGTACTTC. Translation gives CASSSGYSYYEQYF.

This clone was observed a few times. V gene TRBV7-9 combines with J gene TRBJ1-2; D uncertain. Deletions cut 1 base from V and 7 bases from J, with 7 bases between. CDR3 length: 12 residues. CDR1 is SEHNR, CDR2 FQNEAQ, per germline (reference sequence). The CDR3 is CASSLGAAGYTF. The CDR3 DNA follows: TGTGCCAGCAGCTTAGGGGCAGCTGGCTACACCTTC. Using reference TRBV7-9 and TRBJ1-2 for the parts outside the CDR3, the full variable domain is DTGVSQNPRHKITKRGQNVTFRCDPISEHNRLYWYRQTLGQGPEFLTYFQNEAQLEKSRLLSDRFSAERPKGSFSTLEIQRTEQGDSAMYLCASSLGAAGYTFGSGTRLTVV.